The 25 T cell receptor beta chains reported below all come from one sample, sequenced in a study of vaccination and CD4 T cells after COVID-19 (dated by TCRdb to about 2022). Library preparation used PCR. The sequencer was an Illumina iSeq 100. TCR sequencing of DNA from cultured CD4+ T cells used the Oncomine TCR Beta short-read assay at the Johns Hopkins FTIC core. TCRdb handled the public reads itself, with Q25 trimming in fastp and clone calling in MiXCR, and kept productive beta chains. A single entry per CDR3 protein holds the most common genes and DNA from its merged rows. Present in this sample are 9,500 to 10,000 distinct CDR3 sequences, approximately 35% of which were seen just once. The top ten hold about 32% of the sample. The treatment or condition label here, explained by the study, means: roughly 11-day PBMC culture with coronavirus spike peptide pools or control peptides (ViraFEST assay). CD4+ T cells from unexposed donors were collected before the COVID-19 pandemic (2011-2018).

Their antigens remain unidentified. What was sequenced was CD4+ T cells from blood, cultured in vitro. These receptors were obtained from a human donor in good health.

A remark on this clonotype: The junction differs from germline at one of its ends, possibly a read error. The CDR3 spells CASSLDQGTSPLHF. The CDR3 DNA sequence: TGCGCCAGCAGCTTGGACCAGGGGACGTCACCCCTCCACTTT. The V gene is TRBV5-4, the J gene TRBJ1-6; D perhaps matches TRBD1 (6 bases). The CDR3 consists of 14 residues. Germline assignment: CDR1 SGHNT and CDR2 YYREEE (reference sequence).

This clonotype has just a few counts. The chain uses TRBV7-8 and TRBJ2-3; TRBD1 aligns across 7 bases. The V and J ends lost 7 bases and 5 bases, in that order; junction bases with no gene match: 9. This CDR3 is built from 14 residues. Germline CDR1 SGHVS, CDR2 FQNEAQ. As DNA, the CDR3 is TGTGCCAGCACCCGAGGGGGCTTTCAAGATACGCAGTATTTT. Protein sequence: CASTRGGFQDTQYF.

The genes are TRBV7-7 and TRBJ2-5; D is unresolved. This CDR3 contains 13 residues. Germline V lookup: CDR1 SSHAT, CDR2 FNYEAQ (reference sequence). The V gene lost 5 bases and the J gene lost 4 bases, with 11 bases spanning the gap. This chain's CDR3 is CASSEQMRETQYF. CDR3 DNA: TGTGCCAGCAGCGAACAGATGAGAGAGACCCAGTACTTC.

This clonotype is a singleton in its sample. The chain recombines TRBV27 with TRBJ1-5; TRBD1 might be the D (6 bases). The CDR3 spans 18 residues. The germline gives CDR1 MNHEY, CDR2 SMNVEV (reference sequence). The ends were cut back, 5 bases at V and 0 bases at J, with 20 bases in the middle. The CDR3 reads CASSLSPDSLYSNQPQHF. The CDR3 coding sequence is TGTGCCAGCAGTCTCTCCCCGGACAGCCTTTATAGCAATCAGCCCCAGCATTTT.

The chain employs TRBV6-2 or TRBV6-3 and TRBJ2-1; D gene unclear. CDR1 and CDR2 from the germline V gene are MNHEY and SVGEGT. The CDR3 length is 13 residues. V was clipped by 0 bases and J by 15 bases, with 15 bases between them. The CDR3 reads CASSYSSVRFLFF. The CDR3, as DNA: TGTGCCAGCAGTTACTCGTCCGTCCGATTTCTGTTCTTC.

J is TRBJ2-7 and V is TRBV2; 7 bases match TRBD2. From germline, CDR1 is SNHLY and CDR2 FYNNEI. Losses at the gene ends were 1 base for V and 0 bases for J; bases not matched to a gene: 3. The CDR3 contains 15 residues. CDR3 coding DNA: TGTGCCAGCAGTGAAGTCGGACTAGTCTCCTACGAGCAGTACTTC. Its protein is CASSEVGLVSYEQYF.

CDR3 residues: CSAREATGYEQYF. The CDR3 nucleotides read TGCAGTGCTAGGGAGGCCACGGGGTACGAGCAGTACTTC. The genes are TRBV20-1 and TRBJ2-7; a weak D match, TRBD2 (5 bases). The germline V gene encodes CDR1 DFQATT and CDR2 SNEGSKA (reference sequence). Trimming pared 3 bases from V and 4 bases from J, leaving 13 bases between. The CDR3 length is 13 residues.

The chain employs TRBV6-1 and TRBJ2-6; D gene unclear. The CDR3 runs to 15 residues. The V gene lost 1 base and the J gene lost 0 bases, with 4 bases spanning the gap. CDR1 and CDR2 (germline): MNHNS, SASEGT. CDR3 sequence (DNA): TGTGCCAGCAGTGAAGACAGCTCTGGGGCCAACGTCCTGACTTTC. As protein: CASSEDSSGANVLTF.

This clonotype has more than one count but fewer than ten. The V gene is TRBV6-2 or TRBV6-3, the J gene TRBJ1-3; possibly TRBD1 for D (6 bases). V shed 2 bases and J shed 7 bases, with 6 bases lying between them. The CDR3 totals 12 residues. Germline CDR1 and CDR2: MNHEY and SVGEGT. For the CDR3, the DNA is TGTGCCAGCAGTTACAGGGGGAACACCATATATTTT. Translation gives CASSYRGNTIYF.

This clonotype was detected only a few times. The chain joins TRBV19 to TRBJ1-5; D might be TRBD1 (5 bases). From germline, CDR1 is LNHDA and CDR2 SQIVND (reference sequence). Trimming left V 1 base short and J 5 bases short, with 12 bases between. The CDR3 covers 15 residues. DNA of the CDR3: TGTGCCAGTAGTATAGGGCGGGACCGATATCAGCCCCAGCATTTT. It specifies CASSIGRDRYQPQHF.

This chain uses TRBV19 with TRBJ2-3; D is ambiguous. V was cut by 6 bases and J by 5 bases, with 12 bases left in between. Germline V lookup: CDR1 LNHDA, CDR2 SQIVND (reference sequence). The CDR3 is 13 amino acids. Written as DNA, the CDR3 is TGTGCCAGTAGAGCCAGGCCAGGAGATACGCAGTATTTT. Residues: CASRARPGDTQYF.

The rearrangement uses TRBV19 and TRBJ2-5; possibly TRBD1 for D (7 bases). The CDR3 contains 13 residues. Germline lookup yields CDR1 LNHDA and CDR2 SQIVND (reference sequence). The V gene lost 8 bases and the J gene lost 5 bases, with 15 bases spanning the gap. The CDR3 loop reads CASQPSGGETQYF. The CDR3 coding sequence is TGTGCCAGTCAACCCTCAGGGGGGGAGACCCAGTACTTC.

The chain couples TRBV20-1 to TRBJ2-5; D not resolved. Trimming took 0 bases from V and 5 from J, leaving 4 bases between them. Germline loops: CDR1 DFQATT, CDR2 SNEGSKA (reference sequence). The CDR3 runs 11 residues. As DNA, the CDR3 is TGCAGTGCTAGAGATGCGGAGACCCAGTACTTC. Protein: CSARDAETQYF.

The chain uses TRBV2 and TRBJ2-5; 12 positions match TRBD2. The CDR3 is made up of 14 amino acids. The germline V gene encodes CDR1 SNHLY and CDR2 FYNNEI. Trimming cost V 11 bases and J 2 bases; bases outside gene matches: 6. Written as DNA, the CDR3 is TGTGCCTACGGACTAGCGGGGCTTCAAGAGACCCAGTACTTC. Translating gives CAYGLAGLQETQYF.

The V and J genes are TRBV11-1 and TRBJ2-1; D not certain. The ends were cut back, 5 bases at V and 6 bases at J, with 8 bases in the middle. The germline CDR1 and CDR2 sequences are SGHAT and FQDESV (reference sequence). The CDR3 covers 12 residues. CDR3 loop: CASSLTGNEQFF. Here the CDR3 DNA reads TGTGCCAGCAGCCTGACGGGCAATGAGCAGTTCTTC.

This clonotype rates as medium-sized. The V gene is TRBV6-1, the J gene TRBJ1-5; D call uncertain. Germline CDR1 is MNHNS and CDR2 is SASEGT. The V and J ends lost 1 base and 7 bases respectively, with 8 bases between them. The CDR3 length is 13 residues. CDR3 bases: TGTGCCAGCAGTGAAGTACAGTCCCAGCCCCAGCATTTT. It codes for CASSEVQSQPQHF.

The V call is TRBV5-5, the J call TRBJ1-6; D may be TRBD1 (6 bases). From germline, CDR1 is SGHKS and CDR2 YYEKEE (reference sequence). The CDR3 is 14 amino acids. V was clipped by 3 bases and J by 6 bases, with 10 bases between them. CDR3 DNA sequence: TGTGCCAGCAGCTCAAGGACAGCTAATTCACCCCTCCACTTT. Its translation is CASSSRTANSPLHF.

There are a few counts of this clonotype. The chain recombines TRBV6-5 with TRBJ2-3; no clear D gene. Germline values: CDR1 MNHEY, CDR2 SVGAGI. The V end was cut by 3 bases, the J end by 5 bases, with 9 bases between. The CDR3 consists of 13 residues. The CDR3 DNA follows: TGTGCCAGCAGTTATGGGCCGGGAGATACGCAGTATTTT. Translated, it gives CASSYGPGDTQYF.

This clonotype occurred a few times. The V and J genes are TRBV6-1 and TRBJ2-7, with D perhaps TRBD1 (5 bases). Germline V lookup: CDR1 MNHNS, CDR2 SASEGT. The CDR3 is 15 amino acids. The ends were cut back, 6 bases at V and 1 base at J, with 16 bases in the middle. As DNA, the CDR3 is TGTGCCAGCAGCCCCTACCCAGGGATATCCTACGAGCAGTACTTC. Translating it yields CASSPYPGISYEQYF.

The V call is TRBV7-9, the J call TRBJ2-7; D remains unclear. The CDR3 contains 12 residues. Germline V gives CDR1 SEHNR, CDR2 FQNEAQ (reference sequence). The V end lost 2 bases, the J end lost 5 bases, and 7 bases lay between the germline ends. CDR3 loop: CASSLLTDEQYF. The CDR3, as DNA: TGTGCCAGCAGCTTATTAACGGACGAGCAGTACTTC.

The chain recombines TRBV5-6 with TRBJ1-2; D is possibly TRBD1 (5 bases). V gave up 3 bases and J gave up 7 bases, with 16 bases separating them. The germline V gene encodes CDR1 SGHDT and CDR2 YYEEEE. This CDR3 is built from 14 residues. The CDR3, as DNA: TGTGCCAGCAGCTCCTCATGGGGGGTGCGTGGCTACACCTTC. Translating gives CASSSSWGVRGYTF.

This clonotype was recorded only once. The chain joins TRBV7-9 to TRBJ2-5; 7 bases match TRBD2. There are 12 residues in the CDR3. Losses at the gene ends were 9 bases for V and 1 base for J; bases not matched to a gene: 2. Germline assignment: CDR1 SEHNR and CDR2 FQNEAQ (reference sequence). The CDR3 region has the DNA TGTGCCAGTCGACTAGCCCAAGAGACCCAGTACTTC. Amino acid sequence: CASRLAQETQYF.

This clonotype is labeled as large (0.1 to 1%). The rearrangement uses TRBV6-1 and TRBJ1-1, with D maybe TRBD1 (6 bases). With 2 bases removed from V and 1 base from J, the gap between germline ends came to 11 bases. From germline, CDR1 is MNHNS and CDR2 SASEGT. This CDR3 region has 15 residues. The CDR3 protein is CASSEYGGANTEAFF. As DNA, the CDR3 is TGTGCCAGCAGTGAATATGGGGGGGCGAACACTGAAGCTTTCTTT.

This clonotype was counted a few times. This sequence joins TRBV12-3 or TRBV12-4 and TRBJ1-2; D possibly corresponds to TRBD1 (6 bases). Trimming took off 8 bases at V and 0 bases at J, with 7 bases between the two ends. The CDR3 extends over 12 amino acids. In DNA, the CDR3 is TGTGCCAGCCAGGGGACTAACTATGGCTACACCTTC. As protein: CASQGTNYGYTF.

The rearrangement uses TRBV24-1 and TRBJ1-1; the D is unclear. The V gene lost 3 bases and the J gene lost 2 bases, with 15 bases spanning the gap. CDR3 length: 16 residues. CDR1 KGHDR and CDR2 SFDVKD come from the germline V gene. The CDR3, as DNA: TGTGCCACCAGTGATCAACAAGCAGGCATAAACACTGAAGCTTTCTTT. This codes for CATSDQQAGINTEAFF.